One sample yielded the 9 T cell receptor beta chains listed below, sequenced in a study of blood T cell repertoires in COVID-19. Here immunoSEQ multiplex PCR was the method, and the copy in TCRdb shows in-frame clones only, minus some. The table includes roughly 170,000 clones, 60% to 80% detected once. The sample consisted of PBMCs or T cells enriched from blood (not recorded which). These receptors were collected from a woman in her forties or fifties who had recovered from COVID-19.

This clone was counted ten times or more. V is TRBV5-1 and J is TRBJ1-5; TRBD1 agrees at 7 bases. This CDR3 is 14 amino acids long. CDR1 and CDR2 from the germline V gene are SGHRS and YFSETQ. Trimming at V came to 1 base and at J to 3 bases, leaving 1 base not matched to a gene. The CDR3 DNA sequence: TGCGCCAGCAGCTTGACAGGGGACAATCAGCCCCAGCATTTT. It yields the protein CASSLTGDNQPQHF.

This CDR3 is CASSVEDSPNEKLFF. CDR3 nucleotide sequence: TGTGCCAGCAGCGTAGAAGACAGCCCTAATGAAAAACTGTTTTTT. The rearrangement links TRBV9 to TRBJ1-4; tentative D call: TRBD1 (5 bases). CDR3 size: 15 residues. The germline V gene has CDR1 SGDLS and CDR2 YYNGEE. The ends were cut back, 0 bases at V and 3 bases at J, with 9 bases in the middle. Filled out from reference TRBV9 and TRBJ1-4, the complete variable domain reads DSGVTQTPKHLITATGQRVTLRCSPRSGDLSVYWYQQSLDQGLQFLIQYYNGEERAKGNILERFSAQQFPDLHSELNLSSLELGDSALYFCASSVEDSPNEKLFFGSGTQLSVL.

This chain links TRBV9 with TRBJ2-1, with D hard to call. The CDR3 contains 12 residues. Germline CDR1 SGDLS, CDR2 YYNGEE. V lost 3 bases and J lost 6, with 7 bases in between. The CDR3 DNA reads TGTGCCAGCAGCGCCTTGCGCAATGAGCAGTTCTTC. Amino acids: CASSALRNEQFF.

The chain joins TRBV29-1 to TRBJ2-1, with D possibly being TRBD1 (5 bases). Germline V gene sequence: CDR1 SQVTM, CDR2 ANQGSEA. The CDR3 loop spans 13 amino acids. The V end lost 7 bases, the J end lost 0 bases, and 10 bases lay between the germline ends. CDR3 residues: CSATGSSYNEQFF. CDR3 bases: TGCAGCGCAACAGGTAGCTCCTACAATGAGCAGTTCTTC.

The V and J genes are TRBV18 and TRBJ2-7; 10 bases are shared with TRBD1. This CDR3 spans 15 amino acids. The ends lost 3 bases at V and 3 bases at J; junction bases unmatched: 5. From germline, CDR1 is KGHSH and CDR2 LQKENI. CDR3 sequence reads: CASSPRQGAYYEQYF. In DNA, the CDR3 is TGTGCCAGCTCACCGCGACAGGGGGCCTACTACGAGCAGTACTTC.

The gene calls are TRBV19 and TRBJ2-3; 9 nucleotides match TRBD1. Germline assignment: CDR1 LNHDA and CDR2 SQIVND (reference sequence). Trimming at V came to 6 bases and at J to 0 bases, leaving 10 bases not matched to a gene. CDR3 length: 17 residues. The CDR3 loop reads CASSPQPGQGSTDTQYF. CDR3 nucleotides: TGTGCCAGTAGCCCCCAGCCCGGACAGGGGAGCACAGATACGCAGTATTTT.

This clone was seen once. The chain employs TRBV27 and TRBJ1-2, with D maybe TRBD1 (5 bases). The V gene's germline CDR1 is MNHEY and CDR2 SMNVEV (reference sequence). V lost 0 bases, J lost 4 bases, and 9 bases lay in between. CDR3 length equals 14 residues. The CDR3: CASSLSQAIYGYTF. The CDR3 nucleotides are TGTGCCAGCAGTTTATCACAGGCGATCTATGGCTACACCTTC.

This clone was observed at least ten times. The chain employs TRBV21-1 and TRBJ1-6. TRBV21-1 is a pseudogene segment. This CDR3 spans 18 amino acids. CDR3 protein: CASSKFFTGGPPNSPLHF. CDR3 nucleotides: TGTGCCAGCAGCAAATTCTTCACCGGGGGTCCTCCAAATTCACCCCTCCACTTT.

The chain couples TRBV28 to TRBJ1-1; D possibly corresponds to TRBD1 (6 bases). V shed 5 bases and J shed 1 base, with 11 bases lying between them. This CDR3 spans 14 amino acids. Germline loops: CDR1 MDHEN, CDR2 SYDVKM. The CDR3 bases are TGTGCCAGCAGTGAACAACAGGGGAACACTGAAGCTTTCTTT. Its translation is CASSEQQGNTEAFF. The whole variable domain, filled in from reference TRBV28 and TRBJ1-1, reads DVKVTQSSRYLVKRTGEKVFLECVQDMDHENMFWYRQDPGLGLRLIYFSYDVKMKEKGDIPEGYSVSREKKERFSLILESASTNQTSMYLCASSEQQGNTEAFFGQGTRLTVV.